The 26 T cell receptor beta chains in this list originate from one sample, sequenced in a study. Via MiXCR, TCRdb re-called the 5' RACE reads, giving one row per CDR3 protein. This repertoire shows about 32,000 distinct CDR3 sequences, approximately 25% found once; its top ten account for around 4.7%. The sample was memory CD4+ T cells sorted from blood. Documented subset: memory CD4+ T cells, CD4+CD45RO+CD25-. These receptors came from a female donor with breast cancer.

This chain uses TRBV5-5 with TRBJ2-7; perhaps TRBD1 as D (5 bases). This CDR3 contains 14 residues. Germline V lookup: CDR1 SGHKS, CDR2 YYEKEE (reference sequence). Trimming removed 3 bases at V and 0 bases at J, with 10 bases between. In nucleotides, the CDR3 is TGTGCCAGCAGCTCAAGGGGTTTCTCCTACGAGCAGTACTTC. This translates into CASSSRGFSYEQYF.

As for this clonotype: An end of the junction does not agree with germline; a read error may underlie this. The chain uses TRBV27 and TRBJ1-4, with TRBD1 matching 7 bases. CDR1 and CDR2 from the germline V gene are MNHEY and SMNVEV (reference sequence). The CDR3 runs to 19 residues. This CDR3 is CASSRTLGTVRATNKKLFF. CDR3 coding DNA: TGTGCCAGCAGCCGTACACTCGGGACAGTCCGGGCAACTAATAAAAAACTGTTTTTT.

This clonotype came up many times. The rearrangement joins TRBV9 to TRBJ2-1, with 8 bases that match TRBD2. Germline loops: CDR1 SGDLS, CDR2 YYNGEE. This CDR3 spans 15 amino acids. The V segment lost 3 bases and the J segment 2 bases; nucleotides outside the gene matches: 4. CDR3 sequence: CASSAGGGTYNEQFF. The CDR3 bases are TGTGCCAGCAGCGCCGGCGGGGGGACCTACAATGAGCAGTTCTTC.

The chain recombines TRBV20-1 with TRBJ1-1; D is unclear. The V gene's germline CDR1 is DFQATT and CDR2 SNEGSKA (reference sequence). The germline V and J ends were trimmed by 5 bases and 0 bases, with 10 bases remaining between them. This CDR3 spans 13 amino acids. The CDR3 DNA is TGCAGTGCTGCGACCACCATGAACACTGAAGCTTTCTTT. Its translation is CSAATTMNTEAFF.

The chain recombines TRBV15 with TRBJ2-7, with unresolved D. V lost 5 bases and J lost 2, with 16 bases in between. Germline CDR1 is LNHNV and CDR2 is YYDKDF (reference sequence). There are 15 residues in the CDR3. CDR3 bases: TGTGCCACCAGCCCGGCAGCGCCCACTGCCTACGAGCAGTACTTC. It translates to CATSPAAPTAYEQYF. Filled out from reference TRBV15 and TRBJ2-7, the complete variable domain reads DAMVIQNPRYQVTQFGKPVTLSCSQTLNHNVMYWYQQKSSQAPKLLFHYYDKDFNNEADTPDNFQSRRPNTSFCFLDIRSPGLGDTAMYLCATSPAAPTAYEQYFGPGTRLTVT.

V and J are TRBV12-3 or TRBV12-4 and TRBJ2-7; the D gene is possibly TRBD1 (6 bases). The CDR3 has 13 amino acids. Trimming took off 7 bases at V and 2 bases at J, with 12 bases between the two ends. CDR3 protein: CASTPDRTYEQYF. The DNA for the CDR3 is TGTGCCAGCACCCCGGACAGAACCTACGAGCAGTACTTC.

The rearrangement uses TRBV7-9 and TRBJ1-2; 7 bases are a match to TRBD1. Germline V gene lookup returns CDR1 SEHNR and CDR2 FQNEAQ (reference sequence). This CDR3 is built from 15 residues. The junction had 13 bases not matched to a gene; V was cut back by 6 bases and J by 6 bases. CDR3 loop: CASSVSMTGRDGYTF. The CDR3 DNA follows: TGTGCCAGCAGTGTATCCATGACAGGGAGAGATGGCTACACCTTC.

This clonotype was recorded a few times. The V and J genes are TRBV6-5 and TRBJ2-7; no reliable D call. V lost 2 bases to trimming and J lost 0 bases, with 5 bases between them. The CDR3 runs 13 residues. CDR1 and CDR2 from the germline V gene are MNHEY and SVGAGI. As DNA, the CDR3 is TGTGCCAGCAGTTACCAGAGCTCCTACGAGCAGTACTTC. Translated, it gives CASSYQSSYEQYF.

The chain has TRBV5-1 and TRBJ2-6; D is perhaps TRBD2 (5 bases). V gave up 3 bases and J gave up 2 bases, with 12 bases separating them. This CDR3 region has 16 residues. CDR1 is SGHRS, CDR2 YFSETQ, per germline. The CDR3 nucleotides are TGCGCCAGCAGCTCCGAACCCGGGGCTGGGGCCAACGTCCTGACTTTC. Amino acid sequence: CASSSEPGAGANVLTF.

Worth noting for this clonotype: A much larger clone sits a single nucleotide away, making a read error possible. The chain uses TRBV4-1 and TRBJ1-1; no firm D call. Germline V gene sequence: CDR1 MGHRA, CDR2 YSYEKL. This CDR3 has 14 residues. The CDR3, as DNA: TGCGCCAGCAGCCAAGATATATCGAACACTGAAGCTCTCTTT. Its protein is CASSQDISNTEALF.

This clonotype was detected a few times. The V call is TRBV11-3, the J call TRBJ2-3; 8 bases fit TRBD2. The CDR3 loop spans 15 amino acids. Germline V gene sequence: CDR1 SGHNT, CDR2 YENEEA. Trimming removed 3 bases from V and 2 bases from J; junction bases left unmatched: 4. Here the CDR3 reads CASSLKRGTTDTQYF. CDR3 coding DNA: TGTGCCAGCAGCTTGAAGCGGGGGACCACAGATACGCAGTATTTT.

In regard to this clonotype: One end of the junction does not line up with germline, which may come from a read error. The chain recombines TRBV6-2 or TRBV6-3 with TRBJ1-2; possibly TRBD1 for D (5 bases). The germline V gene encodes CDR1 MNHEY and CDR2 SVGEGT. This CDR3 has 11 amino acids. The CDR3 DNA is TGTGCCACCCCAGGGCGCTGGGGCTACGCCTTC. It yields the protein CATPGRWGYAF.

This chain uses TRBV28 with TRBJ1-5; D is uncertain. The V end lost 4 bases, the J end lost 3 bases, and 16 bases lay between the germline ends. CDR1 is MDHEN, CDR2 SYDVKM, per germline. The CDR3 loop spans 16 amino acids. The CDR3 reads CASSWPAPRANQPQHF. Written as DNA, the CDR3 is TGTGCCAGCAGTTGGCCGGCCCCTCGGGCCAATCAGCCCCAGCATTTT.

A word on this clonotype: A clone one base away is much larger, so this may be a read error. The V call is TRBV27, the J call TRBJ2-1, with 10 bases matching TRBD1. V trimming: 6 bases; J trimming: 12 bases; junction bases outside the gene matches: 11. In germline, CDR1 is MNHEY, CDR2 SMNVEV (reference sequence). There are 14 residues in the CDR3. This CDR3 reads CASSPGTGEVGQFF. The DNA for the CDR3 is TGTGCCAGCAGCCCCGGGACAGGGGAGGTTGGGCAGTTCTTC.

The genes are TRBV4-1 and TRBJ2-7, with 10 bases fitting TRBD2. CDR3 size: 15 residues. Germline CDR1 MGHRA, CDR2 YSYEKL. J was trimmed by 3 bases and V by 5 bases; bases with no gene match: 7. The CDR3 region has the DNA TGCGCCAGCAGCTCCGGGGTAGCGGGAGGCTACGAGCAGTACTTC. Encoded protein: CASSSGVAGGYEQYF.

This clonotype was detected ten times or more. CDR3 residues: CASSLLPRGQFSYNEQFF. The CDR3 bases are TGTGCCAGCAGCTTACTCCCCCGGGGTCAATTCTCCTACAATGAGCAGTTCTTC. The chain uses TRBV7-8 and TRBJ2-1; D may be TRBD2 (5 bases). CDR1 and CDR2 (germline): SGHVS, FQNEAQ. The germline V and J ends were trimmed by 2 bases and 0 bases, with 17 bases remaining between them. The CDR3 spans 18 residues.

The chain recombines TRBV20-1 with TRBJ2-3, with D perhaps given as TRBD1 or TRBD2 (6 bases each). V was pared by 8 bases and J by 0 bases, with 18 bases between. The CDR3 length is 15 residues. The germline V gene encodes CDR1 DFQATT and CDR2 SNEGSKA (reference sequence). The CDR3 spells CSTLVTGASTDTQYF. CDR3 nucleotides: TGCAGTACGTTAGTGACGGGGGCTAGCACAGATACGCAGTATTTT.

As to this clonotype: This may be a read error, as it is one base from a much larger clone. The gene calls are TRBV20-1 and TRBJ1-5; D is unresolved. The CDR3 totals 16 residues. In germline, CDR1 is DFQATT, CDR2 SNEGSKA (reference sequence). Trimming left V 3 bases short and J 0 bases short, with 15 bases between. In DNA form, the CDR3 reads TGCAGTGCTAGTGGCGACCGCCTATATAGCAATCAGCCCCAGCATTTT. Amino acid sequence: CSASGDRLYSNQPQHF.

This chain joins TRBV6-5 and TRBJ2-7, with D possibly TRBD2 on 5 matching bases. The germline V gene has CDR1 MNHEY and CDR2 SVGAGI. This CDR3 has 16 amino acids. The ends were cut back, 9 bases at V and 2 bases at J, with 23 bases in the middle. CDR3 nucleotide sequence: TGTGCCAGTAGCGAAGGGTCCCCCTGGGTGACCTACGAGCAGTACTTC. Its translation is CASSEGSPWVTYEQYF.

This clonotype appeared a few times. The J gene is TRBJ2-5, the V gene TRBV20-1, with TRBD1 matching over 9 bases. With 6 bases clipped from V and 4 bases from J, the junction kept 12 bases outside the gene matches. From germline, CDR1 is DFQATT and CDR2 SNEGSKA (reference sequence). This CDR3 is built from 15 residues. CDR3: CSASQDRGWAETQYF. CDR3 DNA sequence: TGCAGTGCCTCCCAAGACAGGGGGTGGGCAGAGACCCAGTACTTC.

V is TRBV3-1 and J is TRBJ1-1; no clear D gene. The V end was cut by 3 bases, the J end by 3 bases, with 8 bases between. This CDR3 has 13 residues. Germline V gives CDR1 LGHDT, CDR2 YNNKEL (reference sequence). CDR3 sequence: CASSHDTHTEAFF. The CDR3 DNA is TGTGCCAGCAGCCACGACACCCACACTGAAGCTTTCTTT.

This clonotype was counted ten times or more. The CDR3 spells CASSEGAGGSPLHF. In nucleotides, the CDR3 is TGCGCCAGCAGCGAAGGGGCGGGGGGGTCACCCCTCCACTTT. J is TRBJ1-6 and V is TRBV5-1, with D perhaps TRBD1 (5 bases). The V end lost 4 bases, the J end lost 10 bases, and 15 bases lay between the germline ends. Germline assignment: CDR1 SGHRS and CDR2 YFSETQ. The CDR3 sequence is 14 residues long. The whole variable domain, filled in from reference TRBV5-1 and TRBJ1-6, reads KAGVTQTPRYLIKTRGQQVTLSCSPISGHRSVSWYQQTPGQGLQFLFEYFSETQRNKGNFPGRFSGRQFSNSRSEMNVSTLELGDSALYLCASSEGAGGSPLHFGNGTRLTVT.

This clonotype was counted only a few times. V is TRBV20-1 and J is TRBJ2-7; D is perhaps TRBD1 (7 bases). This CDR3 contains 17 residues. The V end lost 5 bases, the J end lost 7 bases, and 30 bases lay between the germline ends. Germline CDR1 and CDR2: DFQATT and SNEGSKA (reference sequence). CDR3 in amino acids: CSALTLGGGGSLGEQYF. CDR3 coding DNA: TGCAGTGCTCTAACCCTCGGCGGAGGGGGCTCCTTAGGGGAGCAGTACTTC.

The chain is built from TRBV4-1 and TRBJ2-7; TRBD1 matches 7 bases. The CDR3 runs to 14 residues. Germline CDR1 MGHRA, CDR2 YSYEKL. The trim removed 2 bases at V and 2 bases at J, leaving 3 bases unmatched. The CDR3 DNA sequence: TGCGCCAGCAGCCAATCACAGGGGACCTACGAGCAGTACTTC. Translation: CASSQSQGTYEQYF.

This clonotype was picked up a small number of times. V and J are TRBV4-1 and TRBJ2-7, with 10 nucleotides matching TRBD2. The CDR3 length is 15 residues. Per germline, CDR1 MGHRA and CDR2 YSYEKL. Trimming removed 3 bases from V and 6 bases from J; junction bases left unmatched: 8. CDR3 residues: CASSQPGLANCEQYF. The CDR3, as DNA: TGCGCCAGCAGCCAGCCGGGACTAGCGAACTGCGAGCAGTACTTC.

This chain connects TRBV12-3 or TRBV12-4 to TRBJ1-5; D unresolved. This CDR3 has 15 residues. Trimming removed 5 bases at V and 0 bases at J, with 11 bases between. The CDR3 DNA is TGTGCCAGCAGTGTTAGGTGGAATAGCAATCAGCCCCAGCATTTT. Translating it yields CASSVRWNSNQPQHF.